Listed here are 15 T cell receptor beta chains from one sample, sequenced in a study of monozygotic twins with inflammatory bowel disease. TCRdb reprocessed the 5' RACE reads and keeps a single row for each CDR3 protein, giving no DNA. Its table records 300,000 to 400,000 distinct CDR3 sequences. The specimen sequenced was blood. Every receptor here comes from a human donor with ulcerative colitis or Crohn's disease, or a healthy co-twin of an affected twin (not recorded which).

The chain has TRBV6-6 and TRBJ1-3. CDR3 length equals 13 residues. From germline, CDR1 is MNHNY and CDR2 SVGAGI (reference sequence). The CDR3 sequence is CASSFDKENTIYF.

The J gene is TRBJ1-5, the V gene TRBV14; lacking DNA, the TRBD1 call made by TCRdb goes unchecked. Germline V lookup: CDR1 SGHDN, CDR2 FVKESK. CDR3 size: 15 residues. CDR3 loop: CASSHEQGYNQPQHF.

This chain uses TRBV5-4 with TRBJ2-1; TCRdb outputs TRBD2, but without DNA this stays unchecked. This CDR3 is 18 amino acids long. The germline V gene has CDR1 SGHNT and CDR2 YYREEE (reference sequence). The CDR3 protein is CASSPGLAGRSSYNEQFF.

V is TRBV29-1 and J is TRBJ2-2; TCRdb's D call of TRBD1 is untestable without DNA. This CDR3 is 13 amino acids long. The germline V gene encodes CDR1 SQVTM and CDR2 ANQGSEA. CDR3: CSDPGQDDGELFF.

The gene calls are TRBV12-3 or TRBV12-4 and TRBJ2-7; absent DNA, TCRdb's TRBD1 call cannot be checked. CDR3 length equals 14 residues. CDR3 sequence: CASSLKGQYYEQYF.

The CDR3 is CASRTGTGYGYTF. The chain links TRBV28 to TRBJ1-2; TCRdb calls TRBD1, which cannot be checked without DNA. Germline V gene data show CDR1 as MDHEN and CDR2 as SYDVKM. The CDR3 has 13 residues.

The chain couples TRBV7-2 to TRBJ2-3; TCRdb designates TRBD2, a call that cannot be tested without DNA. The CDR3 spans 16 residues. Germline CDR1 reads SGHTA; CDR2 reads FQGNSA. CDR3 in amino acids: CASSLVPRGGSDTQYF.

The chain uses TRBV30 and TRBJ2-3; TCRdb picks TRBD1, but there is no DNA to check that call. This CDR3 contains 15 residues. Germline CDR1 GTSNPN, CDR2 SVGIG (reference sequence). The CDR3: CAWRRSFGPLVTQYF.

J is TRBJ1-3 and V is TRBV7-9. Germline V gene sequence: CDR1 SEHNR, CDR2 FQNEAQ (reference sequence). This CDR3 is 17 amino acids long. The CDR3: CASSLAFGSSSGNTIYF.

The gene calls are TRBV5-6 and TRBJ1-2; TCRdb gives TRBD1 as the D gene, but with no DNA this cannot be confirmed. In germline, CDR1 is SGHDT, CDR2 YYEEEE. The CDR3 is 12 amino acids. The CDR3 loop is CASRDRGYGYTF. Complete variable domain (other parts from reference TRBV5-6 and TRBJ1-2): DAGVTQSPTHLIKTRGQQVTLRCSPKSGHDTVSWYQQALGQGPQFIFQYYEEEERQRGNFPDRFSGHQFPNYSSELNVNALLLGDSALYLCASRDRGYGYTFGSGTRLTVV.

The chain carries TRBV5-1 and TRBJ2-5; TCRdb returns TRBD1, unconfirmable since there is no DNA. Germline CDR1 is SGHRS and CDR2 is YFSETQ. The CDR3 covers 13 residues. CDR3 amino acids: CASSQRQEETQYF.

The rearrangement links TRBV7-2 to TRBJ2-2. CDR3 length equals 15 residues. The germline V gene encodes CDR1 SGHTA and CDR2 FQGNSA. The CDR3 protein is CASSLVTIGAGELFF.

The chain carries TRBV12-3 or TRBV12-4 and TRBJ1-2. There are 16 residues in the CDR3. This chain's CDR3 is CASSFGQSRQKYGYTF.

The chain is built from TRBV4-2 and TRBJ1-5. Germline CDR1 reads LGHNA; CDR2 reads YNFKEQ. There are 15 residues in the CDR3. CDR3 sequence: CASSQDWGTDQPQHF.

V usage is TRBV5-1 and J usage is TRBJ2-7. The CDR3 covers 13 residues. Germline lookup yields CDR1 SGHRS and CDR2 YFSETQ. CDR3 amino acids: CASSLNGEFEQYF.